Listed here are 29 T cell receptor beta chains from one sample, sequenced in a study of T cell repertoires in ileal Crohn's disease. The protocol was immunoSEQ multiplex PCR, while the TCRdb copy is restricted to in-frame clones and leaves out a portion. The profile shows 14,000 or so clones, 80% to 85% of them singletons. The sequencing sample was made of ileal tissue. The receptors stem from an adult with Crohn's disease.

This sequence joins TRBV4-1 and TRBJ1-4; D unresolved. Trimming left V 1 base short and J 2 bases short, with 5 bases between. Per the germline V gene, CDR1 is MGHRA and CDR2 is YSYEKL. The CDR3 totals 14 residues. CDR3 residues: CASSQGGTNEKLFF. The CDR3, as DNA: TGCGCCAGCAGCCAAGGAGGGACTAATGAAAAACTGTTTTTT.

V usage is TRBV7-2 and J usage is TRBJ2-7; 10 bases line up with TRBD1. The CDR3 contains 15 residues. The V segment lost 3 bases and the J segment 0 bases; nucleotides outside the gene matches: 2. Per the germline V gene, CDR1 is SGHTA and CDR2 is FQGNSA. This CDR3 reads CASSLTGGNSYEQYF. Written as DNA, the CDR3 is TGTGCCAGCAGCTTGACAGGGGGCAACTCCTACGAGCAGTACTTC.

J is TRBJ1-4 and V is TRBV4-1, with 10 nucleotides matching TRBD1. This CDR3 has 16 residues. V shed 0 bases and J 8 bases; nucleotides not matched to a gene: 6. Germline assignment: CDR1 MGHRA and CDR2 YSYEKL. Here the CDR3 reads CASSQDGTGAGEKLFF. Here the CDR3 DNA reads TGCGCCAGCAGCCAAGATGGGACAGGGGCAGGGGAAAAACTGTTTTTT.

The chain recombines TRBV28 with TRBJ1-2; D might be TRBD1 (5 bases). The germline CDR1 and CDR2 sequences are MDHEN and SYDVKM. Trimming pared 1 base from V and 8 bases from J, leaving 17 bases between. The CDR3 is 15 residues long. CDR3 protein: CASSLSGRIAGGYTF. DNA of the CDR3: TGTGCCAGCAGTTTATCAGGGCGCATTGCCGGAGGCTACACCTTC.

The chain uses TRBV6-1 and TRBJ2-2; tentative D call: TRBD2 (6 bases). The V gene lost 8 bases and the J gene lost 1 base, with 8 bases spanning the gap. Germline V gene sequence: CDR1 MNHNS, CDR2 SASEGT. This CDR3 is built from 13 residues. The CDR3: CASGGVNTGELFF. DNA for the CDR3: TGTGCCAGCGGCGGGGTGAACACCGGGGAGCTGTTTTTT.

The V gene is TRBV7-6, the J gene TRBJ1-2; D call uncertain. Trimming removed 3 bases at V and 7 bases at J, with 9 bases between. In germline, CDR1 is SGHVS, CDR2 FNYEAQ. CDR3 length equals 12 residues. CDR3 nucleotides: TGTGCCAGCAGCTTTGCGGAGGGTGGCTACACCTTC. The encoded protein is CASSFAEGGYTF.

The chain recombines TRBV30 with TRBJ2-2; D not resolved. Trimming removed 5 bases at V and 3 bases at J, with 7 bases between. Per germline, CDR1 GTSNPN and CDR2 SVGIG (reference sequence). This CDR3 spans 12 amino acids. Here the CDR3 DNA reads TGTGCCTGGCTCGGGTACACCGGGGAGCTGTTTTTT. Its translation: CAWLGYTGELFF.

This clone ranks as hyperexpanded (1% or more). This rearrangement joins TRBV9 to TRBJ1-2; D is undetermined. The germline gives CDR1 SGDLS, CDR2 YYNGEE. V shed 4 bases and J shed 1 base, with 11 bases lying between them. The CDR3 is made up of 14 amino acids. The CDR3 spells CASSPGGSNYGYTF. The CDR3, as DNA: TGTGCCAGCAGCCCAGGTGGGAGTAACTATGGCTACACCTTC. Full variable domain (missing parts from reference TRBV9 and TRBJ1-2): DSGVTQTPKHLITATGQRVTLRCSPRSGDLSVYWYQQSLDQGLQFLIQYYNGEERAKGNILERFSAQQFPDLHSELNLSSLELGDSALYFCASSPGGSNYGYTFGSGTRLTVV.

This clone was seen once. The CDR3 region is CASTPGQTGRAWTDTQYF. CDR3 nucleotide sequence: TGCGCCAGCACTCCGGGACAGACTGGGCGGGCGTGGACAGATACGCAGTATTTT. The chain has TRBV10-1 and TRBJ2-3, with 7 bases fitting TRBD1. J gave up 3 bases and V 7 bases, and 19 bases lay outside the gene matches. Germline lookup yields CDR1 WNHNN and CDR2 SYGVQD (reference sequence). The CDR3 is made up of 18 amino acids.

This clone has just one count. The chain links TRBV30 to TRBJ1-2; 10 positions match TRBD1. CDR1 is GTSNPN, CDR2 SVGIG, per germline (reference sequence). This CDR3 is built from 14 residues. V lost 4 bases, J lost 5 bases, and 7 bases stayed unmatched. CDR3 DNA: TGTGCCTGGAAGGGACAGGGGCGGGAGTATGGCTACACCTTC. It encodes CAWKGQGREYGYTF.

The chain links TRBV11-3 to TRBJ1-1; 7 nucleotides match TRBD1. Looked up from germline, CDR1 is SGHNT and CDR2 is YENEEA. The CDR3 has 13 residues. Losses at the gene ends were 1 base for V and 10 bases for J; bases not matched to a gene: 6. CDR3 region: CASSLAPGQAAFF. The CDR3 DNA is TGTGCCAGCAGCTTAGCCCCCGGACAGGCAGCTTTCTTT. The variable domain in full, with the rest retrieved from reference TRBV11-3 and TRBJ1-1, is EAGVVQSPRYKIIEKKQPVAFWCNPISGHNTLYWYLQNLGQGPELLIRYENEEAVDDSQLPKDRFSAERLKGVDSTLKIQPAELGDSAVYLCASSLAPGQAAFFGQGTRLTVV.

The chain carries TRBV7-2 and TRBJ2-5, with D possibly TRBD2 on 6 matching bases. Germline-derived CDR1 and CDR2 are SGHTA and FQGNSA. The V end was cut by 5 bases, the J end by 1 base, with 14 bases between. The CDR3 has 15 residues. Here the CDR3 reads CASSHGRGIQETQYF. CDR3 bases: TGTGCCAGCAGCCACGGGCGGGGAATCCAAGAGACCCAGTACTTC.

This chain joins TRBV5-1 and TRBJ1-5; 7 bases agree with TRBD1. This CDR3 has 15 amino acids. Trimming cost V 2 bases and J 0 bases; bases outside gene matches: 2. CDR1 and CDR2 from the germline V gene are SGHRS and YFSETQ. CDR3 amino acids: CASSFTGVSNQPQHF. CDR3 nucleotides: TGCGCCAGCAGCTTTACAGGGGTTAGCAATCAGCCCCAGCATTTT.

This chain links TRBV9 with TRBJ2-5; TRBD1 matches at 9 bases. Germline V gene sequence: CDR1 SGDLS, CDR2 YYNGEE. The CDR3 consists of 14 residues. With V trimmed by 4 bases and J by 2 bases, 3 bases remained unmatched. As DNA, the CDR3 is TGTGCCAGCAGCATCGGGACAGGGCAAGAGACCCAGTACTTC. Amino acid sequence: CASSIGTGQETQYF.

This rearrangement joins TRBV7-2 to TRBJ2-2; 11 bases match TRBD2. This CDR3 is 16 amino acids long. V lost 5 bases, J lost 5 bases, and 7 bases stayed unmatched. Germline V gene lookup returns CDR1 SGHTA and CDR2 FQGNSA. CDR3 protein: CASSRLAGGRTGELFF. The CDR3 nucleotides are TGTGCCAGCAGCCGTCTAGCGGGGGGAAGGACCGGGGAGCTGTTTTTT.

This clone was observed a few times. The genes are TRBV28 and TRBJ1-2; no clear D. V was clipped by 5 bases and J by 4 bases, with 5 bases between them. In germline, CDR1 is MDHEN, CDR2 SYDVKM. The CDR3 is made up of 11 amino acids. CDR3 bases: TGTGCCAGCAGTGACACCTATGGCTACACCTTC. Protein: CASSDTYGYTF.

V usage is TRBV19 and J usage is TRBJ2-4, with D possibly TRBD1 on 7 matching bases. CDR1 and CDR2 from the germline V gene are LNHDA and SQIVND (reference sequence). V was pared by 4 bases and J by 6 bases, with 13 bases between. The CDR3 sequence is 14 residues long. CDR3 loop: CASSNPGDRNIQYF. The CDR3 DNA sequence: TGTGCCAGTAGTAACCCGGGGGACAGAAACATTCAGTACTTC.

This clone was recorded once. This chain joins TRBV5-1 and TRBJ1-4, with a weak D call TRBD1 (5 bases). V lost 2 bases and J 8 bases, leaving 13 bases between the germline ends. CDR1 and CDR2 (germline): SGHRS, YFSETQ. The CDR3 consists of 14 residues. The CDR3 bases are TGCGCCAGCAGCTTCGGGCAGGGAAACGAAAAACTGTTTTTT. The encoded protein is CASSFGQGNEKLFF.

This chain joins TRBV29-1 and TRBJ1-3; D is possibly TRBD1 (5 bases). V was cut by 4 bases and J by 0 bases, with 16 bases left in between. The CDR3 spans 16 residues. The germline V gene has CDR1 SQVTM and CDR2 ANQGSEA. This CDR3 reads CSVAISRDYSGNTIYF. For the CDR3, the DNA is TGCAGCGTTGCTATTTCCAGGGATTACTCTGGAAACACCATATATTTT.

This clone was picked up a small number of times. The genes are TRBV28 and TRBJ1-4; D possibly corresponds to TRBD1 (6 bases). V dropped 7 bases and J dropped 3 bases, with 15 bases sitting between them. This CDR3 has 15 residues. Looked up from germline, CDR1 is MDHEN and CDR2 is SYDVKM. CDR3 residues: CASTGRGVANEKLFF. The CDR3 region has the DNA TGTGCCAGCACCGGCAGGGGAGTGGCTAATGAAAAACTGTTTTTT. The full variable domain, with the rest looked up from reference TRBV28 and TRBJ1-4, is DVKVTQSSRYLVKRTGEKVFLECVQDMDHENMFWYRQDPGLGLRLIYFSYDVKMKEKGDIPEGYSVSREKKERFSLILESASTNQTSMYLCASTGRGVANEKLFFGSGTQLSVL.

The rearrangement uses TRBV27 and TRBJ1-2; unclear D gene. The germline V gene has CDR1 MNHEY and CDR2 SMNVEV (reference sequence). This CDR3 spans 15 amino acids. Trimming removed 0 bases at V and 7 bases at J, with 15 bases between. CDR3 DNA sequence: TGTGCCAGCAGTTTATCGCTTCCCCGGGAGGGTGGCTACACCTTC. It encodes CASSLSLPREGGYTF.

This chain connects TRBV27 to TRBJ1-3; 7 bases are shared with TRBD1. J lost 4 bases, V lost 5 bases, and 8 bases had no gene match. The CDR3 loop spans 15 amino acids. Germline V gene sequence: CDR1 MNHEY, CDR2 SMNVEV (reference sequence). CDR3 nucleotide sequence: TGTGCCAGCAGTGATCAGGGGGGCTCCGGAAACACCATATATTTT. It codes for CASSDQGGSGNTIYF.

V is TRBV7-2 and J is TRBJ2-5; tentatively, D is TRBD2 (5 bases). The CDR3 length is 15 residues. The V gene's germline CDR1 is SGHTA and CDR2 FQGNSA. V lost 1 base, J lost 2 bases, and 11 bases lay in between. DNA of the CDR3: TGTGCCAGCAGCTTAGACAGCGGTCCACAAGAGACCCAGTACTTC. Translated: CASSLDSGPQETQYF.

This clone was seen a handful of times. V is TRBV5-4 and J is TRBJ2-1; possibly TRBD1 for D (6 bases). V lost 6 bases to trimming and J lost 2 bases, with 12 bases between them. The CDR3 has 14 residues. The V gene's germline CDR1 is SGHNT and CDR2 YYREEE (reference sequence). The CDR3 nucleotides read TGTGCCAGCACCTCGTCAGGGGCCTACAATGAGCAGTTCTTC. This gives the protein CASTSSGAYNEQFF.

V is TRBV6-1 and J is TRBJ2-7; possibly TRBD2 for D (5 bases). The CDR3 has 14 amino acids. The V end was cut by 4 bases, the J end by 5 bases, with 15 bases between. Looked up from germline, CDR1 is MNHNS and CDR2 is SASEGT. This CDR3 is CASSVTGTRHEQYF. The CDR3 nucleotides read TGTGCCAGCAGTGTAACGGGAACCCGGCACGAGCAGTACTTC.

This clone occurred a few times. The chain recombines TRBV15 with TRBJ2-1, with 7 bases that match TRBD2. This CDR3 contains 12 residues. Losses at the gene ends were 4 bases for V and 11 bases for J; bases not matched to a gene: 5. CDR1 LNHNV and CDR2 YYDKDF come from the germline V gene (reference sequence). The CDR3 DNA reads TGTGCCACCAGCACTACTAGCGCAAAGCAGTTCTTC. Protein product: CATSTTSAKQFF.

V gene TRBV11-2 combines with J gene TRBJ2-7, with a tentative D call TRBD1 (6 bases). CDR1 SGHAT and CDR2 FQNNGV come from the germline V gene. The CDR3 extends over 14 amino acids. Trimming left V 5 bases short and J 4 bases short, with 15 bases between. The CDR3 nucleotides are TGTGCCAGCAGCCCTCAACAGGGATGGTACGAGCAGTACTTC. This encodes CASSPQQGWYEQYF.

Concerning this clone: An end of the junction differs from the germline gene, which may be a read error. The chain carries TRBV10-2 and TRBJ2-5; TRBD1 matches at 7 bases. The assigned J gene may be wrong: the sequence end matches TRBJ2-7 better. The CDR3 sequence is 14 residues long. Germline V gives CDR1 WSHSY, CDR2 SAAADI. The CDR3 coding sequence is TGCGCCAGCAGTGAGTTGGACAGGTCCTTCGAGCAGTACTTC. Protein product: CASSELDRSFEQYF.

The gene calls are TRBV29-1 and TRBJ2-5; 10 bases are a match to TRBD1. CDR1 and CDR2 from the germline V gene are SQVTM and ANQGSEA. V was clipped by 7 bases and J by 5 bases; unmatched bases: 7. The CDR3 contains 13 residues. CDR3 amino acids: CSATGQGKETQYF. The CDR3 bases are TGCAGCGCCACGGGACAGGGGAAGGAGACCCAGTACTTC.